Listed here is a single T cell receptor (beta chain). This record comes from a study of T cell clonotyping in hematopoietic cell transplantation. This CDR3 is 13 amino acids long. V was clipped by 5 bases and J by 3 bases; unmatched bases: 2. CDR1 and CDR2 (germline): MDHEN, SYDVKM. The time point: recipient sample about 28 days before transplant, after cytoreduction. Only in-frame clones appear in the TCRdb table, and some are missing; sequencing was by immunoSEQ multiplex PCR. Of about 3,300 clones detected, around 95% appear once; the ten largest clones hold 1.7%. This clonotype was sampled from a woman in her 50s with chronic myeloid leukemia. Some clones in this sample may be carry-over from other donors' samples. Here the sequenced sample was peripheral blood mononuclear cells, taken before stem cell transplant. The chain joins TRBV28 to TRBJ2-7, with 9 bases aligning to TRBD1. The CDR3 nucleotides read TGTGCCAGCAGTGTGGGACAGGGCTACGAGCAGTACTTC. Translating it yields CASSVGQGYEQYF.